A selection of T cell receptor beta chains follows, all from one sample in a study of CXCR3-negative and CXCR3-positive naive CD8 T cells. Each CDR3 protein gets one entry in TCRdb, which reprocessed the 5' RACE reads and gives no DNA. This table holds 110,000 or so distinct CDR3 sequences. Sequences were obtained from naive CXCR3+ CD8+ T cells from blood. The receptors were gathered from a human donor in good health. Some clones in this sample may be carry-over from other donors' samples. Each CDR3 is given with its conserved first and last residue.

J gene: TRBJ2-2
V gene: TRBV5-4
CDR3 protein: CASSSEAGELFF

J gene: TRBJ2-1
V gene: TRBV21-1
CDR3 protein: CASSIRLAGVASNEQFF

J gene: TRBJ2-7
V gene: TRBV5-1
CDR3 protein: CASSRGQDYEQYF

J gene: TRBJ2-3
V gene: TRBV7-3
CDR3 protein: CASSLGVGGPTDTQYF

J gene: TRBJ2-1
V gene: TRBV29-1
CDR3 protein: CSVEERRGNEQFF

J gene: TRBJ2-7
V gene: TRBV7-9
CDR3 protein: CASSLANAAYEQYF

J gene: TRBJ2-1
V gene: TRBV12-5
CDR3 protein: CASGTTPGLAGRDEQFF

J gene: TRBJ2-7
V gene: TRBV4-3
CDR3 protein: CASSQVAGTYEQYF

J gene: TRBJ2-1
V gene: TRBV5-1
CDR3 protein: CATNTGGAGYNEQFF

J gene: TRBJ2-1
V gene: TRBV5-1
CDR3 protein: CASSFRTSGNNEQFF

J gene: TRBJ1-5
V gene: TRBV12-3/TRBV12-4
CDR3 protein: CASSPPDRLWPQHF

J gene: TRBJ2-3
V gene: TRBV29-1
CDR3 protein: CSVEGQGWTDTQYF

J gene: TRBJ1-1
V gene: TRBV19
CDR3 protein: CASSLTGNEAFF

J gene: TRBJ2-5
V gene: TRBV29-1
CDR3 protein: CSVGRRTGDETQYF

J gene: TRBJ2-5
V gene: TRBV15
CDR3 protein: CATRVLLPGETQYF

J gene: TRBJ1-1
V gene: TRBV7-9
CDR3 protein: CASSLTGTEAFF